What follows are 4 T cell receptor beta chains derived from one specimen sequenced in a study of blood T cell repertoires in COVID-19. Libraries were prepared by immunoSEQ multiplex PCR; TCRdb keeps only in-frame clonotypes and omits some of them. The repertoire holds about 250,000 clones, with roughly 84% as singletons. The sequenced material came from peripheral blood. These receptors all come from a human donor with COVID-19, enrolled during active disease. The donor label of this sample is uncertain.

The chain uses TRBV2 and TRBJ1-3; the D gene is possibly TRBD1 (5 bases). The CDR3 is made up of 15 amino acids. Looked up from germline, CDR1 is SNHLY and CDR2 is FYNNEI. The V end lost 2 bases, the J end lost 0 bases, and 8 bases lay between the germline ends. The CDR3 region is CASSEQGISGNTIYF. The CDR3 DNA reads TGTGCCAGCAGTGAACAGGGAATCTCTGGAAACACCATATATTTT.

The J gene is TRBJ2-1, the V gene TRBV6-6, with D possibly being TRBD2 (7 bases). Germline CDR1 reads MNHNY; CDR2 reads SVGAGI (reference sequence). V was shortened by 8 bases and J by 0 bases, with 11 bases between the two germline ends. The CDR3 spans 14 residues. The CDR3 region is CASGGGSSYNEQFF. The DNA for the CDR3 is TGTGCCAGCGGGGGCGGGAGCTCCTACAATGAGCAGTTCTTC.

The chain joins TRBV12-3 or TRBV12-4 to TRBJ2-7, with D tentatively TRBD1 (6 bases). V lost 6 bases, J lost 7 bases, and 16 bases lay in between. The CDR3 has 13 residues. The CDR3 loop is CASSWDNLREQYF. CDR3 DNA: TGTGCCAGCAGCTGGGACAACTTACGGGAGCAGTACTTC.

This chain joins TRBV30 and TRBJ1-4, with D perhaps TRBD1 (6 bases). V was pared by 3 bases and J by 7 bases, with 12 bases between. The CDR3 is 13 amino acids. CDR1 and CDR2 from the germline V gene are GTSNPN and SVGIG (reference sequence). The CDR3 here is CAWRTGMREKLFF. CDR3 nucleotide sequence: TGTGCCTGGAGGACAGGTATGCGTGAAAAACTGTTTTTT.